A single sample is the source of the 30 T cell receptor beta chains below, sequenced in a study of blood T cell repertoires in COVID-19. Method: immunoSEQ multiplex PCR; TCRdb's copy keeps in-frame clones and lacks some. The repertoire holds 120,000 to 150,000 clones, with 80% to 90% as singletons. The sample taken for sequencing was peripheral blood. These receptors all come from a man between 50 and 59 years old who had recovered from COVID-19.

The V gene is TRBV4-3, the J gene TRBJ1-1; D call uncertain. The CDR3 runs to 14 residues. V gave up 0 bases and J gave up 9 bases, with 14 bases separating them. CDR1 is LGHNA and CDR2 is YSLEER in the germline V gene. This CDR3 reads CASSQDSGVRKAFF. CDR3 DNA sequence: TGCGCCAGCAGCCAAGATAGCGGGGTCCGAAAAGCTTTCTTT.

The chain uses TRBV2 and TRBJ1-5; TRBD1 is a possible D gene (6 bases). Germline V lookup: CDR1 SNHLY, CDR2 FYNNEI. V gave up 3 bases and J gave up 0 bases, with 15 bases separating them. The CDR3 sequence is 17 residues long. The CDR3 nucleotides are TGTGCCAGCAGTGACTCCCCGGGACAACCTAGCAATCAGCCCCAGCATTTT. It yields the protein CASSDSPGQPSNQPQHF.

The V call is TRBV11-2, the J call TRBJ2-3, with 7 bases fitting TRBD2. The CDR3 extends over 14 amino acids. The V and J ends lost 4 bases and 1 base, in that order; junction bases with no gene match: 2. In germline, CDR1 is SGHAT, CDR2 FQNNGV. CDR3 residues: CASSSSGGTDTQYF. CDR3 bases: TGTGCCAGCAGCTCCAGCGGGGGCACAGATACGCAGTATTTT. Drawing the rest from reference TRBV11-2 and TRBJ2-3, the complete variable domain is EAGVAQSPRYKIIEKRQSVAFWCNPISGHATLYWYQQILGQGPKLLIQFQNNGVVDDSQLPKDRFSAERLKGVDSTLKIQPAKLEDSAVYLCASSSSGGTDTQYFGPGTRLTVL.

This chain uses TRBV19 with TRBJ2-1; 9 nucleotides match TRBD1. This CDR3 is 15 amino acids long. Per the germline V gene, CDR1 is LNHDA and CDR2 is SQIVND (reference sequence). The V segment lost 9 bases and the J segment 5 bases; nucleotides outside the gene matches: 11. The CDR3 DNA sequence: TGTGCCAGCCAGCCGGGACAGGGTTGGAACAATGAGCAGTTCTTC. It yields the protein CASQPGQGWNNEQFF.

The gene calls are TRBV25-1 and TRBJ2-4; TRBD2 matches 9 bases. CDR1 and CDR2 (germline): MGHDK, SYGVNS. J lost 6 bases, V lost 2 bases, and 5 bases had no gene match. The CDR3 runs to 15 residues. Here the CDR3 DNA reads TGTGCCAGCAGTGAACTGGTAGCGGGGGCAAACATTCAGTACTTC. Amino acids: CASSELVAGANIQYF.

V gene TRBV6-4 combines with J gene TRBJ1-4; D unclear. The V end lost 6 bases, the J end lost 10 bases, and 15 bases lay between the germline ends. This CDR3 is built from 13 residues. Germline CDR1 and CDR2: MRHNA and SNTAGT. The CDR3 DNA is TGTGCCAGCAGGCCGGGAGAGGAGGGAAAACTGTTTTTT. Amino acid sequence: CASRPGEEGKLFF.

The chain couples TRBV12-5 to TRBJ1-2; D is undetermined. The CDR3 loop spans 13 amino acids. Trimming took off 0 bases at V and 4 bases at J, with 6 bases between the two ends. Germline CDR1 and CDR2: LGHNT and FRNRAP. This CDR3 is CASGLVPSYGYTF. CDR3 in DNA: TGTGCTAGTGGTTTGGTACCCAGCTATGGCTACACCTTC.

The J gene is TRBJ2-1, the V gene TRBV4-1; 8 bases are shared with TRBD2. With V trimmed by 2 bases and J by 4 bases, 13 bases remained unmatched. From germline, CDR1 is MGHRA and CDR2 YSYEKL. The CDR3 runs 18 residues. The CDR3 DNA follows: TGCGCCAGCAGCCAAAACCCACCCAGCGGGGGACATTACAATGAGCAGTTCTTC. Translated, it gives CASSQNPPSGGHYNEQFF.

The V and J genes are TRBV6-5 and TRBJ1-1; D unclear. The ends were cut back, 7 bases at V and 2 bases at J, with 8 bases in the middle. The CDR3 is made up of 12 amino acids. Germline CDR1 is MNHEY and CDR2 is SVGAGI. The CDR3 DNA sequence: TGTGCCAGCATTGGAGGCAACACTGAAGCTTTCTTT. This gives the protein CASIGGNTEAFF.

This chain links TRBV10-3 with TRBJ1-2, with 8 bases fitting TRBD1. V dropped 1 base and J dropped 7; count of bases not matched to a gene: 8. Germline loops: CDR1 ENHRY, CDR2 SYGVKD. The CDR3 covers 15 residues. The chain's CDR3 is CAISEFRGREGGYTF. The CDR3 nucleotides are TGTGCCATCAGTGAGTTCAGGGGGCGCGAGGGTGGCTACACCTTC.

V is TRBV6-2 or TRBV6-3 and J is TRBJ1-1; 11 nucleotides line up with TRBD1. The CDR3 sequence is 17 residues long. Germline CDR1 is MNHEY and CDR2 is SVGEGT. Trimming at V came to 0 bases and at J to 4 bases, leaving 7 bases not matched to a gene. The CDR3 DNA reads as TGTGCCAGCAGTTACTCCGGAGGGGACAGGGGGTTCACTGAAGCTTTCTTT. Residues: CASSYSGGDRGFTEAFF.

This chain links TRBV6-1 with TRBJ2-7, with D possibly matching TRBD2 (5 bases). CDR1 and CDR2 from the germline V gene are MNHNS and SASEGT. This CDR3 has 13 amino acids. Trimming took off 2 bases at V and 5 bases at J, with 10 bases between the two ends. In DNA, the CDR3 is TGTGCCAGCAGTGAAATCCGGGGTAACGAGCAGTACTTC. As protein: CASSEIRGNEQYF.

This clone was picked up one time. The chain's CDR3 is CASRLTSGGPGANVLTF. CDR3 coding DNA: TGCGCCAGCAGGTTAACTAGCGGGGGCCCTGGGGCCAACGTCCTGACTTTC. The V and J genes are TRBV10-2 and TRBJ2-6; 11 nucleotides align to TRBD2. The CDR3 extends over 17 amino acids. The V gene end was trimmed by 6 bases and the J gene end by 2 bases; junction bases not matched to a gene: 6. Germline values: CDR1 WSHSY, CDR2 SAAADI.

V gene TRBV9 combines with J gene TRBJ2-3, with D hard to call. The CDR3 is 13 residues long. Trimming removed 2 bases at V and 3 bases at J, with 7 bases between. Germline assignment: CDR1 SGDLS and CDR2 YYNGEE. The CDR3 protein is CASSVLRTDTQYF. The CDR3 nucleotides read TGTGCCAGCAGCGTCCTAAGAACAGATACGCAGTATTTT.

As to this clone: The junction departs from germline at one end; a sequencing error may be responsible. The chain joins TRBV9 to TRBJ2-3, with D maybe TRBD2 (6 bases). Germline V gene lookup returns CDR1 SGDLS and CDR2 YYNGEE. The CDR3 contains 11 residues. The CDR3 here is CASSSRGTVGF. CDR3 DNA: TGTGCCAGCAGCTCACGGGGGACGGTTGGCTTT.

This chain links TRBV2 with TRBJ2-5; 8 bases match TRBD2. CDR1 and CDR2 (germline): SNHLY, FYNNEI. Germline trimming cut 6 bases from V and 3 bases from J; bases unmatched to any gene: 9. This CDR3 is built from 15 residues. The CDR3 DNA sequence: TGTGCCAGCAGAAAAACGGGGGGGCTGAAAGAGACCCAGTACTTC. It yields the protein CASRKTGGLKETQYF.

The rearrangement uses TRBV19 and TRBJ2-3; D might be TRBD2 (6 bases). The V and J ends lost 6 bases and 6 bases respectively, with 13 bases between them. The CDR3 has 13 amino acids. CDR1 is LNHDA and CDR2 is SQIVND in the germline V gene (reference sequence). CDR3 residues: CASSRRDSDTQYF. The CDR3 coding sequence is TGTGCCAGTAGCCGCAGGGACTCGGATACGCAGTATTTT.

The V gene is TRBV7-2, the J gene TRBJ1-3, with 7 bases fitting TRBD1. The germline gives CDR1 SGHTA, CDR2 FQGNSA. The CDR3 sequence is 14 residues long. V lost 2 bases and J lost 2; bases outside the gene matches: 0. The CDR3 sequence: CASSLQGAGNTIYF. Here the CDR3 DNA reads TGTGCCAGCAGCTTACAGGGGGCTGGAAACACCATATATTTT.

V usage is TRBV7-9 and J usage is TRBJ1-3; unclear D gene. There are 15 residues in the CDR3. Trimming removed 5 bases at V and 2 bases at J, with 13 bases between. Germline values: CDR1 SEHNR, CDR2 FQNEAQ (reference sequence). CDR3 DNA: TGTGCCAGCAGCCGAGGGAGGGCGACTGGAAACACCATATATTTT. This sequence encodes CASSRGRATGNTIYF.

The chain's CDR3 is CASSVLGAGGEKLFF. Written as DNA, the CDR3 is TGTGCCAGCAGCGTCCTGGGGGCTGGCGGTGAAAAACTGTTTTTT. V and J are TRBV9 and TRBJ1-4; D perhaps matches TRBD1 (6 bases). The V gene's germline CDR1 is SGDLS and CDR2 YYNGEE. The germline V and J ends were trimmed by 2 bases and 7 bases, with 15 bases remaining between them. CDR3 length: 15 residues.

The genes are TRBV2 and TRBJ2-6; 8 bases align to TRBD1. The CDR3 sequence is 20 residues long. CDR1 is SNHLY and CDR2 is FYNNEI in the germline V gene. With V trimmed by 8 bases and J by 0 bases, 18 bases remained unmatched. CDR3: CASVGQGKFKKHSGANVLTF. As DNA, the CDR3 is TGTGCCAGCGTCGGACAGGGCAAATTTAAAAAACACTCTGGGGCCAACGTCCTGACTTTC.

This clone has just one count. V usage is TRBV11-2 and J usage is TRBJ2-7; 9 bases map to TRBD1. CDR1 SGHAT and CDR2 FQNNGV come from the germline V gene. Trimming at V came to 6 bases and at J to 4 bases, leaving 4 bases not matched to a gene. The CDR3 length is 13 residues. The CDR3 DNA reads TGTGCCAGCAGTCGGGACAGGGATTACGAGCAGTACTTC. The encoded protein is CASSRDRDYEQYF.

The chain links TRBV9 to TRBJ2-1; 10 positions agree with TRBD2. Unmatched junction bases numbered 11, after V lost 3 bases and J lost 5 bases. CDR1 SGDLS and CDR2 YYNGEE come from the germline V gene. The CDR3 runs to 17 residues. The CDR3 region has the DNA TGTGCCAGCAGCGCCAGGACTAGCGGCCGACCTAACAATGAGCAGTTCTTC. Protein sequence: CASSARTSGRPNNEQFF.

CDR3 coding DNA: TGTGCCTGGAGTACAGGGGCCAGCAATCAGCCCCAGCATTTT. Translation gives CAWSTGASNQPQHF. The chain uses TRBV30 and TRBJ1-5, with 7 bases lining up with TRBD1. Germline V gene sequence: CDR1 GTSNPN, CDR2 SVGIG (reference sequence). The V gene end was trimmed by 2 bases and the J gene end by 1 base; junction bases not matched to a gene: 2. The CDR3 length is 14 residues.

The J gene is TRBJ1-6, the V gene TRBV6-6, with 7 bases matching TRBD1. The CDR3 sequence is 16 residues long. Trimming removed 5 bases from V and 6 bases from J; junction bases left unmatched: 10. Germline values: CDR1 MNHNY, CDR2 SVGAGI (reference sequence). The CDR3 here is CASSRQGPFSNSPLHF. The CDR3 DNA reads TGTGCCAGCAGTCGACAGGGTCCCTTTTCTAATTCACCCCTCCACTTT.

The genes are TRBV2 and TRBJ1-1, with TRBD1 identical over 9 bases. CDR3 length: 13 amino acids. In germline, CDR1 is SNHLY, CDR2 FYNNEI. The junction had 3 bases not matched to a gene; V was cut back by 7 bases and J by 3 bases. In DNA, the CDR3 is TGTGCCAGCATCCGGGACAGGGACACTGAAGCTTTCTTT. This sequence encodes CASIRDRDTEAFF.

The chain recombines TRBV9 with TRBJ2-5; 8 nucleotides match TRBD1. CDR3 length: 14 residues. Trimming took 6 bases from V and 4 from J; bases not matched to a gene: 8. The V gene's germline CDR1 is SGDLS and CDR2 YYNGEE. This CDR3 reads CASNPGQGPETQYF. The CDR3 coding sequence is TGTGCCAGCAACCCCGGACAGGGCCCAGAGACCCAGTACTTC.

A single count supports this clone. This rearrangement joins TRBV7-8 to TRBJ2-1; tentatively, D is TRBD2 (7 bases). The V gene lost 5 bases and the J gene lost 4 bases, with 18 bases spanning the gap. Germline V gene lookup returns CDR1 SGHVS and CDR2 FQNEAQ. The CDR3 is 16 residues long. CDR3 region: CASSPSGGLAYNEQFF. In DNA form, the CDR3 reads TGTGCCAGCAGCCCTTCGGGGGGCCTAGCTTACAATGAGCAGTTCTTC.

The chain is built from TRBV7-6 and TRBJ2-5; TRBD2 matches at 14 bases. CDR1 and CDR2 (germline): SGHVS, FNYEAQ. This CDR3 spans 15 amino acids. J lost 3 bases, V lost 5 bases, and 2 bases had no gene match. CDR3 in DNA: TGTGCCAGCAGCCCGGGACTAGCGGGGGAAGAGACCCAGTACTTC. Encoded protein: CASSPGLAGEETQYF.

The rearrangement links TRBV5-1 to TRBJ2-3; D might be TRBD2 (7 bases). V gave up 2 bases and J gave up 4 bases, with 14 bases separating them. This CDR3 contains 15 residues. The V gene's germline CDR1 is SGHRS and CDR2 YFSETQ. In DNA form, the CDR3 reads TGCGCCAGCAGCTTAGGTGGGGGGGCATCAGATACGCAGTATTTT. It encodes CASSLGGGASDTQYF.